The T cell receptor beta chain described here comes from a study of T cell repertoires in cytomegalovirus infection. For the study at large: Evidence of both CMV infection and a matching HLA type came from public TCR beta signatures.

On this clonotype: The antigen is undetermined.

CDR1 LGHNT and CDR2 FRNRAP come from the germline V gene. The ends lost 5 bases at V and 4 bases at J; junction bases unmatched: 9. There are 15 residues in the CDR3. TCRdb analysed the reads with MiXCR anew, one entry per CDR3 protein. Of under 850,000 distinct CDR3 sequences in the sample, around a third were seen once. The rearrangement links TRBV12-5 to TRBJ1-2; 8 bases map to TRBD1. The input for sequencing was cultured PBMCs, taken from culture after CMV antigen stimulation. The receptor was isolated from a human donor in good health (CMV status not recorded). Some clones in this sample may be carry-over from other donors' samples. The CDR3 bases are TGTGCTAGTGGTGTCGACAGGGGACACCCCTATGGCTACACCTTC. Encoded protein: CASGVDRGHPYGYTF.